The 3 T cell receptor beta chains in this list originate from one sample, sequenced in a study of blood T cells in healthy people across ages. It was with a sample-barcoded 5' primer and a J-beta primer mix that a second PCR of roughly 7 to 12 cycles was run. TCRdb ran MiXCR on the 5' RACE reads and lists one entry per CDR3 protein. The sample includes 1.8 million or so distinct CDR3 sequences, approximately 40% of them seen just once. The sample consisted of blood. All receptors come from a human donor in good health.

This clonotype showed up just a few times. The rearrangement uses TRBV5-1 and TRBJ2-1; 9 nucleotides match TRBD1. The germline CDR1 and CDR2 sequences are SGHRS and YFSETQ. J gave up 8 bases and V 3 bases, and 6 bases lay outside the gene matches. The CDR3 covers 14 residues. The CDR3 here is CASSYLTGGDEQFF. The CDR3 DNA follows: TGCGCCAGCAGCTATCTAACAGGGGGCGATGAGCAGTTCTTC.

This chain links TRBV7-2 with TRBJ1-4, with D maybe TRBD1 (5 bases). V dropped 2 bases and J dropped 8 bases, with 21 bases sitting between them. Per the germline V gene, CDR1 is SGHTA and CDR2 is FQGNSA. The CDR3 has 17 amino acids. For the CDR3, the DNA is TGTGCCAGCAGCTTAAGTCCTCAGGGTACGAGGAACGAAAAACTGTTTTTT. Translating it yields CASSLSPQGTRNEKLFF.

V gene TRBV7-6 combines with J gene TRBJ1-1; no clear D gene. Germline CDR1 reads SGHVS; CDR2 reads FNYEAQ. The CDR3 has 19 amino acids. V was shortened by 4 bases and J by 4 bases, with 28 bases between the two germline ends. CDR3 bases: TGTGCCAGCAGCTCCCGTGGGCCACCTGTCCTTACGTCAGGCACTGAAGCTTTCTTT. It codes for CASSSRGPPVLTSGTEAFF. The full variable domain, its missing parts supplied by reference TRBV7-6 and TRBJ1-1, is GAGVSQSPRYKVTKRGQDVALRCDPISGHVSLYWYRQALGQGPEFLTYFNYEAQQDKSGLPNDRFSAERPEGSISTLTIQRTEQRDSAMYRCASSSRGPPVLTSGTEAFFGQGTRLTVV.